A selection of T cell receptor beta chains follows, all from one sample in a study of cytomegalovirus exposure and HLA in healthy donors. Assay: immunoSEQ multiplex PCR; the TCRdb copy retains only in-frame clones and omits some. Among some 120,000 clones listed, around nine tenths were seen once. The specimen sequenced was PBMCs. These receptors all come from a woman between 18 and 30 years old in good health and CMV-seronegative. The CDR3 runs from the conserved cysteine through the conserved F or W. A D gene is named only where the DNA matches it firmly. The listing skips clone size in some rows; elsewhere it reads once, few, many or a size class.

D,V,J,size,DNA,CDR3
TRBD2,TRBV6-1,TRBJ2-7,.,TGTGCCAGCAGTCCTACTAGCGGGAGGGCCGGAGAGCAGTACTTC,CASSPTSGRAGEQYF
TRBD1,TRBV27,TRBJ1-6,.,TGTGCCAGCAGTACCGCTAGGACAGGGGATAATTCACCCCTCCACTTT,CASSTARTGDNSPLHF
TRBD2,TRBV15,TRBJ2-1,.,TGTGCCACCAGCCGAGGGACTAGCGGGGCGACAGACAATGAGCAGTTCTTC,CATSRGTSGATDNEQFF
TRBD1,TRBV13,TRBJ2-3,once,TGTGCCAGCAGCCCGCGACAGGGCCCAGATACGCAGTATTTT,CASSPRQGPDTQYF
.,TRBV6-1,TRBJ2-7,.,TGTGCCAGCAGTGAATTCGGACAAACTACCTACGAGCAGTACTTC,CASSEFGQTTYEQYF
.,TRBV7-8,TRBJ1-3,once,TGTGCCAGCAGCTTACAGGTGACAGCCGGAAACACCATATATTTT,CASSLQVTAGNTIYF
TRBD2,TRBV6-5,TRBJ2-3,.,TGTGCCAGCAGTTACTCGACTAGCGGTAACACAGATACGCAGTATTTT,CASSYSTSGNTDTQYF
TRBD1,TRBV5-1,TRBJ1-6,few,TGCGCCAGCAGCTTGGACGGGACAGGGCGATTGACACCCCTCCACTTT,CASSLDGTGRLTPLHF
TRBD2,TRBV6-4,TRBJ2-3,.,TGTGCCAGCAGTGACGGAGCGGGAGCCACAGATACGCAGTATTTT,CASSDGAGATDTQYF
TRBD1,TRBV6-5,TRBJ2-3,.,TGTGCCAGCAGTGCCCGGGACAGGCTCACAGATACGCAGTATTTT,CASSARDRLTDTQYF
.,TRBV2,TRBJ2-4,.,TGTGCCAGCAGAGAGACATGGGCCAAAAACATTCAGTACTTC,CASRETWAKNIQYF
.,TRBV7-9,TRBJ1-4,once,TGTGCCAGCAGCTTAGTTGCGGTGGGAACTAATGAAAAACTGTTTTTT,CASSLVAVGTNEKLFF
TRBD2,TRBV9,TRBJ2-7,.,TGTGCCAGCAGCGTAGGGACTAGCGACCCCTACGAGCAGTACTTC,CASSVGTSDPYEQYF